The T cell receptor beta chain described here comes from a study of yellow fever vaccine responses in identical twins. MiXCR, applied by TCRdb to the RT-PCR reads, yields one record per CDR3 protein. This table has 750 to 1,000 distinct CDR3 sequences, around 80% appearing once. Worth noting for this clonotype: Antigen specificity is unknown.

This CDR3 has 11 residues. Germline CDR1 SGHAT, CDR2 FQDESV (reference sequence). The V gene lost 8 bases and the J gene lost 5 bases, with 9 bases spanning the gap. Study-level findings and limits: Convergence reportedly seemed to mark part of the twins' vaccine T cell response, with personalization marking the rest.

The chain links TRBV11-1 to TRBJ2-5, with D unresolved. The receptor was isolated from a female donor who received the yellow fever vaccine. The material sequenced was T cells from blood (PBMCs), unsorted or a sorted subset (not recorded which), taken before or after yellow fever vaccination (not recorded which). The CDR3 loop is CASAKSETQYF. The CDR3 DNA is TGTGCCAGCGCCAAGTCGGAGACCCAGTACTTC.